This T cell receptor (beta chain) was found in a study of blood T cell repertoires in COVID-19. Overall study context: Collection of acute and convalescent COVID-19 samples took place in the United States, Italy and Spain. Nucleic acid was either cDNA or gDNA, and it came from T cells, B-cell-depleted T cells, or PBMCs.

In the study's own analysis: Researchers report that nucleated cell counts were estimated from reference gene primer amplification. Assay used: immunoSEQ multiplex PCR; TCRdb lists only in-frame clones, some missing. V, J and clone size were drawn from that table, and D and trimming were deduced from the DNA. The table lists 120,000 to 150,000 clones, around 84% of them singletons. The CDR3 has 15 amino acids. Germline V CDR1 and CDR2: SGDLS, YYNGEE. The count of this clone is one. Its ends do not fully match the called genes, so a read error is possible. Enrolment of Seattle patients took place during active infection, and they were followed longitudinally.

This clonotype was obtained from a man aged 25 to 40 with COVID-19, enrolled during active disease. The chain uses TRBV9 and TRBJ2-2, with D unclear. The sequenced sample was peripheral blood. CDR3 residues: CASSVTSSNTGELFF. In DNA form, the CDR3 reads TGTGCCAGCAGCGTTACTTCCTCGAATACCGGGGAGCTGTTTTTT.